This T cell receptor (beta chain) stems from a study of CD8+CD57+ T cells in acquired aplastic anemia. Study details: DNA per sorted CD4+ or CD8+ sample ranged roughly 0.19 to 27.4 ug, averaging roughly 3.2 ug. Overall study results and limits: Shared by patients and controls, around 27 CD8+ CDR3s were abundant in patients.

Genomic DNA constituted the template upon which TCR beta VDJ and CDR3 profiling was performed. Using its own MiXCR run on the reads, TCRdb lists one record per CDR3 protein. The table lists some 130,000 distinct CDR3 sequences, around 41% of them singletons. The CDR3 spans 15 residues. From germline, CDR1 is DFQATT and CDR2 SNEGSKA (reference sequence). Trimming at V came to 3 bases and at J to 13 bases, leaving 19 bases not matched to a gene. As regards this clonotype: What it binds is not known.

This chain uses TRBV20-1 with TRBJ1-2, with 8 bases that match TRBD1. This receptor was identified in a human donor in good health, serving as a control. The sequenced material came from sorted CD4+, CD8+, or CD8+CD57+ T cells (not recorded which) from PBMCs. In DNA form, the CDR3 reads TGCAGTGCTAGCGATCCAAGGAGGGGGGACAGGAAAGGCACCTTC. Amino acids: CSASDPRRGDRKGTF.